This TCR beta chain came from a study of metastatic and nonmetastatic thyroid tumors. Study-level information: It was across blood and tumor or nodule tissue from malignant and benign thyroid patients that repertoires were compared.

Every patient was untreated before thyroid surgery. The CDR3 has 15 amino acids. Germline lookup yields CDR1 MNHNS and CDR2 SASEGT. The ends were cut back, 10 bases at V and 5 bases at J, with 24 bases in the middle. TCRdb used MiXCR to call clones anew from the PCR reads. The sample holds roughly 61,000 clones, under 5% seen once. To note about this clone: A much larger clonotype is one base distant, so this may be a read error.

This TCR was sampled from a female donor with papillary thyroid cancer or a benign thyroid nodule (not recorded which). Some clones in this sample may be carry-over from other donors' samples. The chain joins TRBV6-1 to TRBJ2-7; D is possibly TRBD2 (6 bases). Sequences were obtained from blood. As DNA, the CDR3 is TGTGCCATCGAGGAGGGCGGCAAGGACACCGACGAGCAGTACTTC. Translated, it gives CAIEEGGKDTDEQYF.